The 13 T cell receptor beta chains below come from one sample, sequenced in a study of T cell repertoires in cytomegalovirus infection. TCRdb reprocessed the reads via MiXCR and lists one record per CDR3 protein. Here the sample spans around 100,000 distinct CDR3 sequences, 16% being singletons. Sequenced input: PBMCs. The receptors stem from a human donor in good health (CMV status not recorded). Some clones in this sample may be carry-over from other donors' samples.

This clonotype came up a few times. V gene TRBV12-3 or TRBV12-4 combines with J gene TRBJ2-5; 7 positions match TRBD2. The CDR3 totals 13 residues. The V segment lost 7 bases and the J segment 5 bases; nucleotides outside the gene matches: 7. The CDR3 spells CASTLTSRETQYF. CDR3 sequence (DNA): TGTGCCAGCACTTTGACTAGCCGGGAGACCCAGTACTTC.

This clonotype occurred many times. The CDR3 loop is CASSSADRAGTGYTF. The CDR3 nucleotides are TGTGCCAGCAGCTCCGCGGACAGGGCTGGAACCGGCTACACCTTC. The chain couples TRBV7-3 to TRBJ1-2; 8 nucleotides line up with TRBD1. Germline trimming cut 4 bases from V and 8 bases from J; bases unmatched to any gene: 12. Germline V gives CDR1 SGHTA, CDR2 FQGTGA. This CDR3 contains 15 residues.

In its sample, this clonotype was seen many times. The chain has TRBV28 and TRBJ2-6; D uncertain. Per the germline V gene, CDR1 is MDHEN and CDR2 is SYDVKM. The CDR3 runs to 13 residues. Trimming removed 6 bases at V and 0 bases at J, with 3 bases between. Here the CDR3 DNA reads TGTGCCAGCAGCCTCTCTGGGGCCAACGTCCTGACTTTC. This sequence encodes CASSLSGANVLTF.

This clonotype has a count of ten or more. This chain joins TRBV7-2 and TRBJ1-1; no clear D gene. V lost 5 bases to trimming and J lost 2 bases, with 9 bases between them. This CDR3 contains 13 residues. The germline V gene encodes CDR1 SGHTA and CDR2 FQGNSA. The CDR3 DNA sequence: TGTGCCAGCAGCCCCGGATTCAACACTGAAGCTTTCTTT. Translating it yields CASSPGFNTEAFF.

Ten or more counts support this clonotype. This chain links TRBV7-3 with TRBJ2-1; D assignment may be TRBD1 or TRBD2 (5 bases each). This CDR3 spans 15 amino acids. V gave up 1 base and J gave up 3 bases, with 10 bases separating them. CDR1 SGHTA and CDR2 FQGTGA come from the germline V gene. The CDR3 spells CASSLNGASYNEQFF. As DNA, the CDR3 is TGTGCCAGCAGCTTAAACGGGGCCAGCTACAATGAGCAGTTCTTC. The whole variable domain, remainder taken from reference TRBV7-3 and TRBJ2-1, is GAGVSQTPSNKVTEKGKYVELRCDPISGHTALYWYRQSLGQGPEFLIYFQGTGAADDSGLPNDRFFAVRPEGSVSTLKIQRTERGDSAVYLCASSLNGASYNEQFFGPGTRLTVL.

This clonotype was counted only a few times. CDR3 in DNA: TGTGCCAGCAGTGACGCCGGGACATGGAATGAAAAACTGTTTTTT. It translates to CASSDAGTWNEKLFF. The chain joins TRBV2 to TRBJ1-4; TRBD1 is a possible D gene (6 bases). V lost 3 bases and J lost 5, with 13 bases in between. The length of the CDR3 is 15 residues. Germline lookup yields CDR1 SNHLY and CDR2 FYNNEI.

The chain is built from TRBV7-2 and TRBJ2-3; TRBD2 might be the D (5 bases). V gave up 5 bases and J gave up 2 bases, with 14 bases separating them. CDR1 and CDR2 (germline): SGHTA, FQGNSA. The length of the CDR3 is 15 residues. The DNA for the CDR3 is TGTGCCAGCAGCGCCCCGGGATTCATCACAGATACGCAGTATTTT. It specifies CASSAPGFITDTQYF.

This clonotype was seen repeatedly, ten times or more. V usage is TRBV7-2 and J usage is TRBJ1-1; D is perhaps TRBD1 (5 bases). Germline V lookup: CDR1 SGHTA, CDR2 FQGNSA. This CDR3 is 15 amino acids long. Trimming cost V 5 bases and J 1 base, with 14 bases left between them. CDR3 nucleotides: TGTGCCAGCAGCCCCTGGTCGACAGCGAACACTGAAGCTTTCTTT. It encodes CASSPWSTANTEAFF.

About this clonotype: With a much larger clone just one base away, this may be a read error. CDR3 DNA: TGTGCCAGCAGCACGCAGGGCCCCGGGCCCCAGTATTTT. Translation: CASSTQGPGPQYF. V is TRBV6-2 or TRBV6-3 and J is TRBJ1-5; possibly TRBD1 for D (5 bases). The DNA end is a closer match to TRBJ2-3, so the J assignment may be wrong. The CDR3 length is 13 residues. Germline loops: CDR1 MNHEY, CDR2 SVGEGT.

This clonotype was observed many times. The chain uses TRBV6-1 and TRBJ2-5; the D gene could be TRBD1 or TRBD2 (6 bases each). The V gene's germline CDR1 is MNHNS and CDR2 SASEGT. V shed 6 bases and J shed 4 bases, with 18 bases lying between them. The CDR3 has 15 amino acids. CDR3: CASRRVGGGGETQYF. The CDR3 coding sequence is TGTGCCAGCAGGAGAGTGGGGGGCGGAGGAGAGACCCAGTACTTC.

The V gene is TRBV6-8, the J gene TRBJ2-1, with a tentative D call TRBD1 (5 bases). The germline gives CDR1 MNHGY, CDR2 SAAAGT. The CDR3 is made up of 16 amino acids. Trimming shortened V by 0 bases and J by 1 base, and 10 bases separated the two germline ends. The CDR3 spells CASSYSGVLSYNEQFF. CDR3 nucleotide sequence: TGTGCCAGCAGTTACTCAGGGGTTCTATCCTACAATGAGCAGTTCTTC.

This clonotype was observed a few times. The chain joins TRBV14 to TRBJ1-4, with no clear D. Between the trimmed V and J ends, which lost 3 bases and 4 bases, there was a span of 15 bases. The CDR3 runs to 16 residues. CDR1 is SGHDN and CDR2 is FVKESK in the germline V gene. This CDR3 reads CASSHESAIYNEKLFF. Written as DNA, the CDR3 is TGTGCCAGCAGCCATGAGTCGGCGATCTATAATGAAAAACTGTTTTTT.

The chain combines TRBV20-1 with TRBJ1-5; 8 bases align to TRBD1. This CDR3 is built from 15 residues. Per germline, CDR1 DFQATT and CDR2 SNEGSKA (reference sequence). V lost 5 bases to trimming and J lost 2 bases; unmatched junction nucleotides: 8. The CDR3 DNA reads TGCAGTGCTGGGGACAGGATAGGAGGCAATCAGCCCCAGCATTTT. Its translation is CSAGDRIGGNQPQHF.